This TCR beta chain originates from a study of blood T cell repertoires in COVID-19. About the research overall: From the United States, Italy and Spain came samples of acute and convalescent COVID-19.

Unmatched junction bases numbered 5, after V lost 4 bases and J lost 3 bases. The CDR3 contains 15 residues. The germline CDR1 and CDR2 sequences are SEHNR and FQNEAQ (reference sequence). Cohorts were based on clinical histories the participants reported. Assay: immunoSEQ multiplex PCR; the TCRdb copy retains only in-frame clones and omits some. The sample lists approximately 260,000 clones, around nine tenths seen once, with less than 2.5% in the top ten. The chain couples TRBV7-9 to TRBJ1-2, with 10 bases matching TRBD1. Sequenced sample: PBMCs or T cells enriched from blood (not recorded which). This clonotype was sampled from a young woman who had recovered from COVID-19. CDR3 DNA sequence: TGTGCCAGCAGCTACCCGACAGGGGGCGACTATGGCTACACCTTC. Translation: CASSYPTGGDYGYTF.